The 6 T cell receptor beta chains below all came from one sample that was sequenced in a study of response to subunit inactivated influenza vaccine. TCRdb reprocessed the RT-PCR reads via MiXCR and lists one record per CDR3 protein. Of roughly 500,000 distinct CDR3 sequences in the sample, approximately 16% are singletons; the top ten hold roughly 3.1%. Material: CD4+ T cells sorted from PBMCs, obtained around 25 months after vaccination. These TCRs come from a man between 50 and 75 years old who received an inactivated influenza vaccine.

The rearrangement links TRBV5-1 to TRBJ2-3; D not certain. The CDR3 consists of 15 residues. CDR1 is SGHRS and CDR2 is YFSETQ in the germline V gene. Trimming cost V 0 bases and J 0 bases, with 8 bases left between them. The CDR3 protein is CASSLAPRSTDTQYF. The CDR3 DNA reads TGCGCCAGCAGCTTGGCCCCTCGAAGCACAGATACGCAGTATTTT.

The rearrangement joins TRBV11-2 to TRBJ2-7; 9 positions match TRBD1. Germline V gene sequence: CDR1 SGHAT, CDR2 FQNNGV. The CDR3 runs to 16 residues. The J segment lost 4 bases and the V segment lost 1 base, leaving 8 bases of the junction unmatched. In nucleotides, the CDR3 is TGTGCCAGCAGCTTAGCTGGGACAGGGACCACTTACGAGCAGTACTTC. Residues: CASSLAGTGTTYEQYF.

This chain connects TRBV5-5 to TRBJ1-6, with D perhaps TRBD1 (5 bases). Germline CDR1 and CDR2: SGHKS and YYEKEE (reference sequence). CDR3 size: 14 residues. V lost 5 bases and J 9 bases, leaving 15 bases between the germline ends. The CDR3 is CASRNPGSGSPLHF. The CDR3 nucleotides read TGTGCCAGCAGAAATCCAGGGAGTGGTTCACCCCTCCACTTT.

The rearrangement uses TRBV7-9 and TRBJ2-1, with a tentative D call TRBD1 (5 bases). CDR1 is SEHNR, CDR2 FQNEAQ, per germline (reference sequence). Between the trimmed V and J ends, which lost 2 bases and 10 bases, there was a span of 9 bases. This CDR3 is 12 amino acids long. CDR3 amino acids: CASSLMAGEQFF. As DNA, the CDR3 is TGTGCCAGCAGCTTAATGGCAGGGGAGCAGTTCTTC.

The rearrangement joins TRBV5-6 to TRBJ2-1, with D tentatively TRBD1 (6 bases). This CDR3 has 17 amino acids. V was shortened by 4 bases and J by 0 bases, with 17 bases between the two germline ends. Germline-derived CDR1 and CDR2 are SGHDT and YYEEEE. CDR3 bases: TGTGCCAGCAGCACACTACCAGGACAGAGCTCCTACAATGAGCAGTTCTTC. Protein product: CASSTLPGQSSYNEQFF.

The chain recombines TRBV20-1 with TRBJ2-2; D may be TRBD2 (5 bases). CDR1 and CDR2 (germline): DFQATT, SNEGSKA (reference sequence). Trimming removed 0 bases from V and 0 bases from J, with 8 bases in between. The CDR3 loop spans 15 amino acids. DNA for the CDR3: TGCAGTGCTAGAGATATGCGGGCGAACACCGGGGAGCTGTTTTTT. Translating gives CSARDMRANTGELFF.